This T cell receptor (beta chain) was retrieved from a study of T cells in localized non-small cell lung cancer. Study outcomes and limitations: Exceeding tumor, uninvolved adjacent lung had the highest T cell clonality.

Some clones are missing from TCRdb's copy, which holds only in-frame ones; the method was immunoSEQ multiplex PCR. The sample consists of 7,000 or so clones, 50% of them appearing once. As regards this clone: As yet, its antigen is unknown.

CDR3 length: 12 residues. V trimming: 5 bases; J trimming: 8 bases; junction bases outside the gene matches: 4. Germline V CDR1 and CDR2: LNHDA, SQIVND (reference sequence). This sequence originates from a female donor older than 55 with stage I lung adenocarcinoma. Specimen: lymph node tissue, collected before any cancer treatment. V gene TRBV19 combines with J gene TRBJ1-2, with 8 bases aligning to TRBD1. The chain's CDR3 is CASSQTGDGYTF. The CDR3 bases are TGTGCCAGTAGTCAGACAGGGGACGGCTACACCTTC.